One sample yielded the 11 T cell receptor beta chains listed below, sequenced in a study of vaccination and CD4 T cells after COVID-19. Treatment: approximately 9-day PBMC culture with coronavirus spike peptide pools or control peptides (ViraFEST assay). For these receptors, no antigen is known. Cultured CD4+ T-cell DNA underwent Oncomine TCR Beta short-read sequencing. Using its own MiXCR run on the PCR reads, TCRdb lists one record per CDR3 protein. The table records around 9,300 distinct CDR3 sequences, approximately 37% of them present only once. Sequenced material: CD4+ T cells from blood, cultured in vitro. The receptors derive from a human donor who had recovered from COVID-19.

The chain has TRBV2 and TRBJ2-3, with D uncertain. This CDR3 has 12 amino acids. In germline, CDR1 is SNHLY, CDR2 FYNNEI. V was shortened by 2 bases and J by 10 bases, with 10 bases between the two germline ends. CDR3 sequence reads: CASSESTMSQYF. In DNA form, the CDR3 reads TGTGCCAGCAGTGAATCGACGATGTCGCAGTATTTT. Full variable domain (missing parts from reference TRBV2 and TRBJ2-3): EPEVTQTPSHQVTQMGQEVILRCVPISNHLYFYWYRQILGQKVEFLVSFYNNEISEKSEIFDDQFSVERPDGSNFTLKIRSTKLEDSAMYFCASSESTMSQYFGPGTRLTVL.

The chain joins TRBV20-1 to TRBJ1-1; D might be TRBD1 (5 bases). With 3 bases removed from V and 3 bases from J, the gap between germline ends came to 11 bases. Germline-derived CDR1 and CDR2 are DFQATT and SNEGSKA (reference sequence). This CDR3 has 13 residues. The CDR3 nucleotides read TGCAGTGCTAGCGGCAGGGCCTACACTGAAGCTTTCTTT. Translating it yields CSASGRAYTEAFF.

This sequence joins TRBV11-2 and TRBJ2-3; the match to TRBD2 covers 9 bases. The V segment lost 1 base and the J segment 1 base; nucleotides outside the gene matches: 6. CDR3 length: 17 amino acids. From germline, CDR1 is SGHAT and CDR2 FQNNGV. The CDR3 DNA follows: TGTGCCAGCAGCTTAGGGGCGGGGGGGCGTCGCACAGATACGCAGTATTTT. This encodes CASSLGAGGRRTDTQYF.

This clonotype occurred once. The rearrangement uses TRBV4-3 and TRBJ1-4, with D maybe TRBD1 (5 bases). CDR3 length: 15 residues. The V end lost 6 bases, the J end lost 0 bases, and 11 bases lay between the germline ends. CDR1 LGHNA and CDR2 YSLEER come from the germline V gene. The CDR3 bases are TGCGCCAGCAGTCCAGGGCTCCCAACTAATGAAAAACTGTTTTTT. Translating gives CASSPGLPTNEKLFF.

V and J are TRBV20-1 and TRBJ1-5; weak D call: TRBD1 (5 bases). Germline-derived CDR1 and CDR2 are DFQATT and SNEGSKA (reference sequence). This CDR3 has 14 amino acids. Trimming took off 5 bases at V and 2 bases at J, with 13 bases between the two ends. The CDR3 nucleotides read TGCAGTGCTCAAACAGGTTTCGGCAATCAGCCCCAGCATTTT. This sequence encodes CSAQTGFGNQPQHF.

This clonotype has just a few counts. The chain couples TRBV2 to TRBJ1-1, with D possibly TRBD1 on 5 matching bases. The length of the CDR3 is 13 residues. Trimming stripped 7 bases from V and 4 bases from J, with 13 bases between. In germline, CDR1 is SNHLY, CDR2 FYNNEI. CDR3 amino acids: CASNAGLSTEAFF. CDR3 DNA: TGTGCCAGCAATGCGGGGCTTAGCACTGAAGCTTTCTTT.

The chain has TRBV29-1 and TRBJ2-7; possibly TRBD1 or TRBD2 for D (5 bases each). In germline, CDR1 is SQVTM, CDR2 ANQGSEA. The CDR3 runs 14 residues. Deletions cut 4 bases from V and 0 bases from J, with 13 bases between. The CDR3 sequence: CSVVGRDVSYEQYF. CDR3 bases: TGCAGCGTTGTCGGCAGGGACGTCTCCTACGAGCAGTACTTC.

This clonotype appeared a few times. This chain connects TRBV7-9 to TRBJ1-5, with D possibly TRBD1 on 6 matching bases. The V end lost 3 bases, the J end lost 1 base, and 10 bases lay between the germline ends. Germline loops: CDR1 SEHNR, CDR2 FQNEAQ (reference sequence). The CDR3 length is 15 residues. CDR3 DNA: TGTGCCAGCAGCTTTAGGGGGTTGAGCAATCAGCCCCAGCATTTT. Amino acid sequence: CASSFRGLSNQPQHF.

In this sample, this clonotype turned up once. The chain recombines TRBV30 with TRBJ1-5, with D hard to call. Deletions cut 3 bases from V and 4 bases from J, with 16 bases between. This CDR3 region has 15 residues. The germline V gene encodes CDR1 GTSNPN and CDR2 SVGIG (reference sequence). This CDR3 is CAWSQQGRKNQPQHF. In nucleotides, the CDR3 is TGTGCCTGGAGCCAACAAGGGCGGAAAAATCAGCCCCAGCATTTT.

The J gene is TRBJ1-2, the V gene TRBV30; D ambiguous. The CDR3 length is 11 residues. With 0 bases removed from V and 9 bases from J, the gap between germline ends came to 8 bases. Per germline, CDR1 GTSNPN and CDR2 SVGIG (reference sequence). CDR3 region: CAWSVRRSYTF. CDR3 nucleotides: TGTGCCTGGAGTGTAAGGCGGAGCTACACCTTC.

The chain is built from TRBV5-1 and TRBJ1-1; TRBD1 is a possible D gene (6 bases). There are 14 residues in the CDR3. Per the germline V gene, CDR1 is SGHRS and CDR2 is YFSETQ. Trimming cost V 0 bases and J 0 bases, with 6 bases left between them. The CDR3: CASSLGGLNTEAFF. The CDR3 DNA reads TGCGCCAGCAGCTTGGGGGGGCTGAACACTGAAGCTTTCTTT. The full variable domain, its missing parts supplied by reference TRBV5-1 and TRBJ1-1, is KAGVTQTPRYLIKTRGQQVTLSCSPISGHRSVSWYQQTPGQGLQFLFEYFSETQRNKGNFPGRFSGRQFSNSRSEMNVSTLELGDSALYLCASSLGGLNTEAFFGQGTRLTVV.